The subject of this entry is one T cell receptor beta chain. The CDR3 length is 15 residues. V lost 6 bases to trimming and J lost 7 bases, with 22 bases between them. In germline, CDR1 is MNHEY, CDR2 SVGEGT. TCRdb reprocessed the PCR reads with MiXCR, giving one entry per CDR3 protein. Here the sample spans thousands of distinct CDR3 sequences, 25% to 30% being singletons. This entry is derived from a study of CXCR3 chemokines and chemotherapy response in bladder cancer. J is TRBJ2-7 and V is TRBV6-2 or TRBV6-3; D may be TRBD1 (7 bases). This clonotype originated in a human donor with bladder cancer that did not respond to neoadjuvant chemotherapy. Collection took place from a patient whose treatment included neoadjuvant chemotherapy. The CDR3 sequence is CASSSGGMNTGEQYF. CDR3 nucleotide sequence: TGTGCCAGCAGCTCAGGGGGGATGAACACCGGGGAGCAGTACTTC.